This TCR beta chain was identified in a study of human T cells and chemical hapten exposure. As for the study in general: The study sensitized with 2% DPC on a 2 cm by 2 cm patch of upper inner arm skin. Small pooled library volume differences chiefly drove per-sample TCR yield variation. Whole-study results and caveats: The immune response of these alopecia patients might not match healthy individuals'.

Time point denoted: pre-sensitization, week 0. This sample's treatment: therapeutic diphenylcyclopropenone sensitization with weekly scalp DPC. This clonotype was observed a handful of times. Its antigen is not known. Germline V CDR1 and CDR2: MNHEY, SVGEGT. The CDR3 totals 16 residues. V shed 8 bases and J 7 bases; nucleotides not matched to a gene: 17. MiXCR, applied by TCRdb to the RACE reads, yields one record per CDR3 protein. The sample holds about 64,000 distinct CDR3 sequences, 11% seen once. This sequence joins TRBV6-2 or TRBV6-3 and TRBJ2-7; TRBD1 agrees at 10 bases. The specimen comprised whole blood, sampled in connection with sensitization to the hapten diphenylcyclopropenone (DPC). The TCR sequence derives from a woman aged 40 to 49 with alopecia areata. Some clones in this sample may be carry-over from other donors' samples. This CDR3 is CASAIYRGQGIGEQYF. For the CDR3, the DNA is TGTGCCAGCGCTATCTATCGGGGACAGGGGATAGGAGAGCAGTACTTC.